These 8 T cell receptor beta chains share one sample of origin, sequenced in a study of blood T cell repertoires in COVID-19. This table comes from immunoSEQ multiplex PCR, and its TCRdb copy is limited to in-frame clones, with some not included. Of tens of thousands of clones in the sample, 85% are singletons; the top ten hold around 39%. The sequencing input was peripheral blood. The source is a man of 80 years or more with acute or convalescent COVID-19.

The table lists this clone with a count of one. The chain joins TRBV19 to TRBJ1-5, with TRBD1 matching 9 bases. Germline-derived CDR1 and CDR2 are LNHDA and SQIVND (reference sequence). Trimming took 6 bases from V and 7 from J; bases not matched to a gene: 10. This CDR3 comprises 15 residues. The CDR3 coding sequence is TGTGCCAGTAGGAGTACACAGGGGGCAGGGCAGCCCCAGCATTTT. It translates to CASRSTQGAGQPQHF.

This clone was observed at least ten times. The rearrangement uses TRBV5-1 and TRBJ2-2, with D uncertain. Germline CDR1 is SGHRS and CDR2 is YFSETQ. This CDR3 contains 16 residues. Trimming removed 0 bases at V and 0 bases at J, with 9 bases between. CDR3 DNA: TGCGCCAGCAGCTTGGAGACACCGGCGAACACCGGGGAGCTGTTTTTT. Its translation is CASSLETPANTGELFF.

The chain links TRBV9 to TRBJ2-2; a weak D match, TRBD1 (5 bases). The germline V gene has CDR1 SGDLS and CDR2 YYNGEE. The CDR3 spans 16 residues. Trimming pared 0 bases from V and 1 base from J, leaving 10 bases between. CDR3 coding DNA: TGTGCCAGCAGCGTAGACGTGGGGCAGAACACCGGGGAGCTGTTTTTT. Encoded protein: CASSVDVGQNTGELFF.

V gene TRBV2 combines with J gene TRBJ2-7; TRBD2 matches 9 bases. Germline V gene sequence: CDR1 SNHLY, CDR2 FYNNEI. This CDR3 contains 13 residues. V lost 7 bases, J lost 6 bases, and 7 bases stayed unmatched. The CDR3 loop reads CASTGGRAVEQYF. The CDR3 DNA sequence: TGTGCCAGCACAGGCGGGAGGGCCGTCGAGCAGTACTTC.

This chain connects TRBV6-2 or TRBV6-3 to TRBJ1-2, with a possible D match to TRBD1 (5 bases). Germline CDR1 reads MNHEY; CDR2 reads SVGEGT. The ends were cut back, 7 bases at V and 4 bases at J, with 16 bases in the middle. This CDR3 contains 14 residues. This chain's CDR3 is CASTPPGQSYGYTF. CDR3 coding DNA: TGTGCCAGCACCCCCCCAGGGCAGTCCTATGGCTACACCTTC.

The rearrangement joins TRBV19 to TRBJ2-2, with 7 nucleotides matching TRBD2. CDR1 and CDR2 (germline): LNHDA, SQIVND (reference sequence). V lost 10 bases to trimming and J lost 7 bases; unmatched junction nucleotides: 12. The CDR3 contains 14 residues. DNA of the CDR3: TGTGCCACGGCTGGCGGGAGATCGTTCGGGGAGCTGTTTTTT. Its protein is CATAGGRSFGELFF.

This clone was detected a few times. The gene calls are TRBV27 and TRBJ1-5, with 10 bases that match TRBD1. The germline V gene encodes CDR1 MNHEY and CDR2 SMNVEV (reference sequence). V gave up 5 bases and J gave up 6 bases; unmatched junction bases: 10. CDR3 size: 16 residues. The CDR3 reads CASSPPRQGARQPQHF. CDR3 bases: TGTGCCAGCAGTCCACCTCGACAGGGGGCCCGTCAGCCCCAGCATTTT.

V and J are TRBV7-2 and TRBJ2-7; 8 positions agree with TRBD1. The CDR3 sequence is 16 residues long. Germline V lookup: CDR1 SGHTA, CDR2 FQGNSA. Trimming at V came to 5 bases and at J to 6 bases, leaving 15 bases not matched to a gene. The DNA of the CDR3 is TGTGCCAGCAGCCCGACGGGGCCGTTGACAGGGGTCGAGCAGTACTTC. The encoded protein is CASSPTGPLTGVEQYF.